This T cell receptor beta chain was documented in a study of cytotoxic CD8 clonotypes in ibrutinib-treated CLL. Across the study: Enrolment comprised around 11 relapsed/refractory and roughly 15 treatment-naive patients; roughly 18 were IGHV unmutated. General study results and limits: Once treatment began, public clonotypes, which were uncommon, contracted or stayed stable. Different sampling times were used for sustained-remission and progressing patients.

Sequenced by immunoSEQ multiplex PCR; TCRdb stores in-frame clones only, minus some. The profile covers 200,000 to 250,000 clones, with around 70% appearing a single time and about 6.2% taken by the ten largest. A remark on this clone: Its antigen is unidentified.

PBMCs that had been cryopreserved were the source of about 2 micrograms of genomic DNA for TCR beta libraries. The CDR3 loop spans 12 amino acids. CDR1 is MGHRA and CDR2 is YSYEKL in the germline V gene. With 3 bases removed from V and 5 bases from J, the gap between germline ends came to 4 bases. V gene TRBV4-1 combines with J gene TRBJ1-4, with D unresolved. Material: PBMCs, obtained after 12 months of ibrutinib treatment. The origin of this receptor is a human donor with chronic lymphocytic leukemia. CDR3 region: CASSHPNEKLFF. For the CDR3, the DNA is TGCGCCAGCAGCCATCCCAATGAAAAACTGTTTTTT.